The following is a T cell receptor (beta chain) sequence with its context. This specimen comes from a study of T-cell reconstitution after alpha-beta-depleted transplantation in children. During its preparation, the TCRbeta library received unique molecular identifiers. In TCRdb, the PCR reads were re-called with MiXCR into one record per CDR3 protein. The data show 400,000 to 500,000 distinct CDR3 sequences, about 11% seen once. The source of this sequence is a human donor who donated a stem cell graft to a child with acute myeloid leukemia. The sequencing here drew on PBMCs from the stem cell graft donor, taken from the stem cell graft.

CDR3: CASSGSGGHREKLFF. CDR3 coding DNA: TGTGCCAGCAGTGGAAGCGGGGGGCATAGGGAAAAACTGTTTTTT. This chain uses TRBV12-3 or TRBV12-4 with TRBJ1-4; perhaps TRBD1 as D (6 bases). This CDR3 has 15 residues. V lost 5 bases and J 8 bases, leaving 18 bases between the germline ends.